Sequencing of this TCR beta chain was carried out in a study of CD8 T cells in Susac syndrome. Germline assignment: CDR1 SGHNT and CDR2 YYREEE (reference sequence). V lost 0 bases and J lost 4, with 8 bases in between. This CDR3 is 14 amino acids long. A quantity of about 0.5 to 1 ug RNA underwent reverse transcription using random hexamers. The TCR beta CDR3 was amplified by immunoSEQ multiplex PCR across 54 Vbeta, 13 Jbeta. TCRdb reanalysed the immunoSEQ multiplex PCR reads using MiXCR and keeps one entry per CDR3 protein. The sample lists over 95,000 distinct CDR3 sequences, under 95% occurring once. TEMRA cells were enriched by FACS, and CD4+ and CD8+ T cells were negatively isolated.

This chain joins TRBV5-4 and TRBJ2-1; possibly TRBD2 for D (5 bases). This TCR was recovered from a human donor in good health. The material sequenced was CD8+ T cells from PBMCs. CDR3 nucleotides: TGTGCCAGCAGCTTGGGAGCGGTTTACAATGAGCAGTTCTTC. It translates to CASSLGAVYNEQFF.